Below, one T cell receptor (beta chain) is given with its context. This record belongs to a study of graft-versus-host responses after intestinal transplantation. Processed graft tissue released its intraepithelial and lamina propria lymphocytes. Clones were read by immunoSEQ multiplex PCR, and TCRdb kept only the in-frame ones, dropping some. The profile shows 25,000 to 30,000 clones, about four fifths of them singletons. CDR3 length: 14 amino acids. Per the germline V gene, CDR1 is SNHLY and CDR2 is FYNNEI. Trimming pared 11 bases from V and 0 bases from J, leaving 16 bases between. V usage is TRBV2 and J usage is TRBJ1-1; D unclear. The receptor was derived from a human patient who received an intestinal transplant, so some T cells may come from the graft donor. The source was ileum tissue, collected 98 days after intestinal transplantation. As DNA, the CDR3 is TGTGCCCACCGGAGGGCTATTATGAACACTGAAGCTTTCTTT. It is translated as CAHRRAIMNTEAFF.